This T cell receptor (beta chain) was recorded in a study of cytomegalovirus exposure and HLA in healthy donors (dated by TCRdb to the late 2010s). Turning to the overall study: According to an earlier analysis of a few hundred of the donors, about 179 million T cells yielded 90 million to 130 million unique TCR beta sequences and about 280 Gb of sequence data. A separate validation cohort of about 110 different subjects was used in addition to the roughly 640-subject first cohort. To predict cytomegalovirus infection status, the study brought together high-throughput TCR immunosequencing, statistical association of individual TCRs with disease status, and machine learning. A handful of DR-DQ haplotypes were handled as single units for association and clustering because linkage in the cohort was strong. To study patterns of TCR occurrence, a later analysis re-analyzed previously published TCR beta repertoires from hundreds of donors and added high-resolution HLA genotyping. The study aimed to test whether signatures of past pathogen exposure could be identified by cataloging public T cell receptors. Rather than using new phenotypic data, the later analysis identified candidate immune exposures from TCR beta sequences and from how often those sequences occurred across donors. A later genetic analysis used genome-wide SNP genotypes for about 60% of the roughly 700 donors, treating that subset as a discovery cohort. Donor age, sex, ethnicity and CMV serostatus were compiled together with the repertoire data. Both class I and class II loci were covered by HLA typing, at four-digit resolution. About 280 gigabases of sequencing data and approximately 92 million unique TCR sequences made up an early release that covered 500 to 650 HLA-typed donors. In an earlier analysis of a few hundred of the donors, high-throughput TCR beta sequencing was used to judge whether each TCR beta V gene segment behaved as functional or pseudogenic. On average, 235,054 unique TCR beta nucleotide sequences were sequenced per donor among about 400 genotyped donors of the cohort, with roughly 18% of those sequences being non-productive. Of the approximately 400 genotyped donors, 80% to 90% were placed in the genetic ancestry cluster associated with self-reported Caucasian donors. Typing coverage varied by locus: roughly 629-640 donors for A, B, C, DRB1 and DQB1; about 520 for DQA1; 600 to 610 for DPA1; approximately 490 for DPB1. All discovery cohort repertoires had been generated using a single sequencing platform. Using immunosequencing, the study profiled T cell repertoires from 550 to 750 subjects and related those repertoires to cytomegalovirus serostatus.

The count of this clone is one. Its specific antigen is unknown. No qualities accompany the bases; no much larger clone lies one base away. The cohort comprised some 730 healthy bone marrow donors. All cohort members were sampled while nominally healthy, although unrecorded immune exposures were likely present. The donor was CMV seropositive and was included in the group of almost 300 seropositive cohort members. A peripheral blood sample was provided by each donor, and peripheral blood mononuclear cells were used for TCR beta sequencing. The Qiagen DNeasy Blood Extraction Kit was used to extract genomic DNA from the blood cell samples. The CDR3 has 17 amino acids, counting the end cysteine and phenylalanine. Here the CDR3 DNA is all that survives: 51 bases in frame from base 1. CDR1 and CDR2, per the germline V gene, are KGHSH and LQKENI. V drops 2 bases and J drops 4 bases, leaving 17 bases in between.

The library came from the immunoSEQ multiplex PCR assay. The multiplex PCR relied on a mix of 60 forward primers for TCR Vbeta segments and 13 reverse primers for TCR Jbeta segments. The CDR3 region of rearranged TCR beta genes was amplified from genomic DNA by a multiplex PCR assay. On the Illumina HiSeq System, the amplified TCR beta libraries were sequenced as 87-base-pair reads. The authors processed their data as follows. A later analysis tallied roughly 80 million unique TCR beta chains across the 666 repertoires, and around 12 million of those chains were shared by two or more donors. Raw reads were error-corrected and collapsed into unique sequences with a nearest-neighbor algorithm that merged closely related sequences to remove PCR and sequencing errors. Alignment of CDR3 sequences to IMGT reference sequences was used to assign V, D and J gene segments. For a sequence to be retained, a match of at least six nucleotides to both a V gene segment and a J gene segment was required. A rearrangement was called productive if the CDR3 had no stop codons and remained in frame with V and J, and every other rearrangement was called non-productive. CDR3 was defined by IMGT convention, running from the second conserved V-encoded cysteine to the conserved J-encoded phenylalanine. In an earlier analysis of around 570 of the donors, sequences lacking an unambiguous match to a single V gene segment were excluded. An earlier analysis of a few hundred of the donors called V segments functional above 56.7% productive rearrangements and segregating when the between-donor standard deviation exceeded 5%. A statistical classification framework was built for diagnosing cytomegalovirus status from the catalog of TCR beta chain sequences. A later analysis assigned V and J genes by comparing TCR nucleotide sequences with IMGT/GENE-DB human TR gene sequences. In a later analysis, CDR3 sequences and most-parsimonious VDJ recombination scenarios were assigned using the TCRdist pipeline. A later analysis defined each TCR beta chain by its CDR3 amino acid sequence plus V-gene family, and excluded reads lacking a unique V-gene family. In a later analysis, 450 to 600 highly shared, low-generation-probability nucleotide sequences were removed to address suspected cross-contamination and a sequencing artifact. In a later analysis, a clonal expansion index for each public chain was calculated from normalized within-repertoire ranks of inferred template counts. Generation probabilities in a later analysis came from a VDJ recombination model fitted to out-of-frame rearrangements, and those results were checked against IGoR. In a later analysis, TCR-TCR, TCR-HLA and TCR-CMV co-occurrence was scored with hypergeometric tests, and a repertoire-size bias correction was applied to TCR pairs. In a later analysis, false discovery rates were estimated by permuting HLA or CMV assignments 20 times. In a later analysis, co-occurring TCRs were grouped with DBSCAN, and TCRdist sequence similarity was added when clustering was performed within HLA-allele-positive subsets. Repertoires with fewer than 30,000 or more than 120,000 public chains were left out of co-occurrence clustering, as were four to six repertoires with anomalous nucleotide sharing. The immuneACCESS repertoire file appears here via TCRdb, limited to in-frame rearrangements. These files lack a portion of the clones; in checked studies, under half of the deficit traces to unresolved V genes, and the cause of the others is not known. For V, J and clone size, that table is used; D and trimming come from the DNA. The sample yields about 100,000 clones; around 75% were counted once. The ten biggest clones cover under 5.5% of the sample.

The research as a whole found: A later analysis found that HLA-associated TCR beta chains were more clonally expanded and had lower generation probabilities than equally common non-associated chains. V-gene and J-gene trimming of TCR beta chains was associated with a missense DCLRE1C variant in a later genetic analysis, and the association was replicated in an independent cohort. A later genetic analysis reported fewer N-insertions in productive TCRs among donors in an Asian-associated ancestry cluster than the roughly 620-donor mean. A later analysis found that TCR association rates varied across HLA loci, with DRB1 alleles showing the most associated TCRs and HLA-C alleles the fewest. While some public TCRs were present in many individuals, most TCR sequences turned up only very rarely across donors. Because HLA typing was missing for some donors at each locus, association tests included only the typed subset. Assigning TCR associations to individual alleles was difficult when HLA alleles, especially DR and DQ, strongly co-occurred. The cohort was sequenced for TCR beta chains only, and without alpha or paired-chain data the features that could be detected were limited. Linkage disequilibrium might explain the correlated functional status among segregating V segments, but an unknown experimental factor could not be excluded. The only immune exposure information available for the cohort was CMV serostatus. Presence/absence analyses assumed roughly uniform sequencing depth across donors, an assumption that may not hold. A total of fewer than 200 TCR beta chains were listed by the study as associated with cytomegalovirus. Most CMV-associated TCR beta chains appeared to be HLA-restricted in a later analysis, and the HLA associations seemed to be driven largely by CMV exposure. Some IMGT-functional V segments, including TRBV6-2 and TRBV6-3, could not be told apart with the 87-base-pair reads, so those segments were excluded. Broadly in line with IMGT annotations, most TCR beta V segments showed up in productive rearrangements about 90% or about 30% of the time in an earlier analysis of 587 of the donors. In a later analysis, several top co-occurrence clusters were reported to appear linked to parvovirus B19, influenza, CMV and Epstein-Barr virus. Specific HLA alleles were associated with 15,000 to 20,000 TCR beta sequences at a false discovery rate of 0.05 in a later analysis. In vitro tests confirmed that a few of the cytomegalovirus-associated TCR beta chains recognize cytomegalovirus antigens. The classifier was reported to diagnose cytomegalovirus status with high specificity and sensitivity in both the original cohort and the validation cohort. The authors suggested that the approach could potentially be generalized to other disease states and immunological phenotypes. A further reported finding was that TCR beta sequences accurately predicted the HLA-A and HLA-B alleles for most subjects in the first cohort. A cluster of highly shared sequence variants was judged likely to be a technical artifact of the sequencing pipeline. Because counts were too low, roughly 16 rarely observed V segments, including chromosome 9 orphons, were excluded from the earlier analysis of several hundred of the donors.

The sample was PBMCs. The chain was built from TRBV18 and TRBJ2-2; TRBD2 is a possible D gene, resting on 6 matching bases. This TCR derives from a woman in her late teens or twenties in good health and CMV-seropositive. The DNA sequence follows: TGTGCCAGCTCACCATACAAGGGACTGAGTGGCACCGGGGAGCTGTTTTTT. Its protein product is CASSPYKGLSGTGELFF.